The rows below give T cell receptor beta chains drawn from one sample of a study of identical twins. TCRdb reanalysed the 5' RACE reads using MiXCR and keeps one entry per CDR3 protein. The table shows 200,000 to 250,000 distinct CDR3 sequences, with 6.5% occurring only once. The data also belong to a second study, concerning T cells expressing NK-cell markers.

Sequenced input: CD8+ T cells sorted from blood. The receptor source for this set is a woman in her late teens or twenties in good health. Each CDR3 is given with its conserved first and last residue. The D gene is left open where the match is weak. Clone size, where shown, is once, few, many, or a class for clones that have expanded.

TRBD2	TRBV6-1	few	TRBJ2-1	TGTGCCAGCAGTGTGACTAGCGGGGACTACAATGAGCAGTTCTTC	CASSVTSGDYNEQFF
NA	TRBV20-1	many	TRBJ1-1	TGCAGTGCTAGAGGGGCGAGCACTGAAGCTTTCTTT	CSARGASTEAFF
NA	TRBV10-2	few	TRBJ1-1	TGCGCCAGCAGCCGGGATTTCATGAACACTGAAGCTTTCTTT	CASSRDFMNTEAFF
NA	TRBV20-1	NA	TRBJ1-2	TGCAGTGCTCTCACAGTGAACTATGGCTACACCTTC	CSALTVNYGYTF
TRBD2	TRBV2	NA	TRBJ2-1	TGTGCCAGCAGTGAGGTAGCGGGAGACAATGAGCAGTTCTTC	CASSEVAGDNEQFF
TRBD1	TRBV9	NA	TRBJ1-1	TGTGCCAGCAGCCCAGGACAGGCCACTGAAGCTTTCTTT	CASSPGQATEAFF
NA	TRBV4-2	NA	TRBJ2-4	TGTGCCAGCAGCCAGGAAACTAGCTGGGCCAAAAACATTCAGTACTTC	CASSQETSWAKNIQYF
NA	TRBV5-1	many	TRBJ1-2	TGCGCCAGCAGCTTGGGTAATGGCTACACCTTC	CASSLGNGYTF
TRBD1	TRBV12-3/TRBV12-4	many	TRBJ1-1	TGTGCCAGCAGGGACAGGGGGACTGAAGCTTTCTTT	CASRDRGTEAFF
NA	TRBV12-5	NA	TRBJ1-5	TGTGCTAGTGGTTTGGGGGTAGGTCAGCCCCAGCATTTT	CASGLGVGQPQHF
NA	TRBV11-2	few	TRBJ2-1	TGTGCCAGCACCTTATTAGTTACTTCCTACAATGAGCAGTTCTTC	CASTLLVTSYNEQFF
NA	TRBV3-1	few	TRBJ2-7	TGTGCCAGCAGCCTCTTCAAGGGCGACTACGAGCAGTACTTC	CASSLFKGDYEQYF
TRBD1	TRBV6-1	many	TRBJ1-5	TGTGCCAGCATAAGGGGGCTTCTTGGCAATCAGCCCCAGCATTTT	CASIRGLLGNQPQHF
NA	TRBV20-1	few	TRBJ2-3	TGCAGTGCTAGAGATCTAGGGGTGGCCACAGATACGCAGTATTTT	CSARDLGVATDTQYF
NA	TRBV20-1	few	TRBJ2-7	TGCAGTGCTAATGGACTATCCTACGAGCAGTACTTC	CSANGLSYEQYF
TRBD2	TRBV7-2	few	TRBJ2-4	TGTGCCAGCAGCTCTGAATGGGGGGGATTTTCGAACATTCAGTACTTC	CASSSEWGGFSNIQYF
NA	TRBV7-6	few	TRBJ1-5	TGTGCCAGCAGCCCAGGTTTGGGGAATCAGCCCCAGCATTTT	CASSPGLGNQPQHF
NA	TRBV12-3/TRBV12-4	few	TRBJ2-6	TGTGCCAATTGGGGAGGCTCTGGGGCCAACGTCCTGACTTTC	CANWGGSGANVLTF
NA	TRBV13	NA	TRBJ2-3	TGTGCCAGCAGTATCTCAGATACGCAGTATTTT	CASSISDTQYF
NA	TRBV7-9	NA	TRBJ2-5	TGTGCCAGCAGCCCTGGGAGTCAAGAGACCCAGTACTTC	CASSPGSQETQYF
NA	TRBV5-1	NA	TRBJ2-1	TGCGCCAGCAGTGCCGCTTATGAGCAGTTCTTC	CASSAAYEQFF
TRBD2	TRBV29-1	few	TRBJ2-1	TGCAGCGTTGAGGCACTAGCGGTCAATGAGCAGTTCTTC	CSVEALAVNEQFF
NA	TRBV5-1	many	TRBJ2-3	TGCGCCAGCAGCTTCCTCGGGTTCACTAGCACAGATACGCAGTATTTT	CASSFLGFTSTDTQYF
NA	TRBV5-1	few	TRBJ2-3	TGCGCCAGCAGCTCAGAAGGACTCGTTAGCACAGATACGCAGTATTTT	CASSSEGLVSTDTQYF
NA	TRBV20-1	few	TRBJ1-3	TGCAGAGCTAGAAAAAAGACTCTGGGTCTTCCTTTGGGAAACACCATATATTTT	CRARKKTLGLPLGNTIYF
TRBD1	TRBV7-7	few	TRBJ1-3	TGTGCCAGCAGAATCGGGACAGGGGTGGCGGTCCGAAACACCATATATTTT	CASRIGTGVAVRNTIYF
TRBD2	TRBV20-1	NA	TRBJ2-1	TGCAGTGCTAGTAATCCTAGCGGGGGGCGGGACAATGAGCAGTTCTTC	CSASNPSGGRDNEQFF
NA	TRBV13	few	TRBJ2-5	TGTGCCAGCAGCGCTGGACTGGCCCAAGAGACCCAGTACTTC	CASSAGLAQETQYF
NA	TRBV9	few	TRBJ1-2	TGTGCCAGCAGCGCGAGAAGAGATAGCCGAGATGGCTACACCTTC	CASSARRDSRDGYTF
TRBD1	TRBV7-9	NA	TRBJ2-4	TGTGCCAGCAGCTTAGCAGGGGGCCAAGCCAAAAACATTCAGTACTTC	CASSLAGGQAKNIQYF
NA	TRBV25-1	few	TRBJ1-1	TGTGCCAGCAGTTTCTCGTGGGAAGCTTTCTTT	CASSFSWEAFF
NA	TRBV21-1	many	TRBJ2-1	TGTGCCAGCAGCCGTACGGTGAGGGTCTCCTACAATGAGCAGTTCTTC	CASSRTVRVSYNEQFF
TRBD1	TRBV14	NA	TRBJ2-1	TGTGCCACCTCTTCGATTGGACAGGGGGCACGGGATGAGCAGTTCTTC	CATSSIGQGARDEQFF
TRBD2	TRBV12-3/TRBV12-4	many	TRBJ2-1	TGTGCCAGCAGCTCAGCGGGAGTGGGGTCCTACAATGAGCAGTTCTTC	CASSSAGVGSYNEQFF
TRBD1	TRBV11-3	few	TRBJ2-7	TGTGCCAGCAGCCACCGGGACAGTCTCTACGAGCAGTACTTC	CASSHRDSLYEQYF
NA	TRBV2	NA	TRBJ2-7	TGTGCCAGCAGTGATGGGAGGCTCCGATACTACGAGCAGTACTTC	CASSDGRLRYYEQYF
TRBD1	TRBV7-9	few	TRBJ2-7	TGTGCCAGCACCCCTGAACAGGGGTATAGTGACGAGCAGTACTTC	CASTPEQGYSDEQYF
TRBD1	TRBV12-3/TRBV12-4	many	TRBJ2-7	TGTGCCAGCAGTACGCCCGGGACAGGGGGCGACGAGCAGTACTTC	CASSTPGTGGDEQYF
NA	TRBV3-1	many	TRBJ1-3	TGTGCCAGCAGCCAAGAGGTCCTGGCTGGAAACACCATATATTTT	CASSQEVLAGNTIYF
TRBD1	TRBV10-1	NA	TRBJ2-1	TGCGCCAGCAGCACAACCGGGACAGCGGTTAACAATGAGCAGTTCTTC	CASSTTGTAVNNEQFF
TRBD1	TRBV27	few	TRBJ1-5	TGTGCCAGCAGCCCCATAGGGACAGAAACCAATCAGCCCCAGCATTTT	CASSPIGTETNQPQHF
NA	TRBV9	NA	TRBJ2-7	TGTGCCAGCAGCGGTGAGAGCTCCTACGAGCAGTACTTC	CASSGESSYEQYF
NA	TRBV12-3/TRBV12-4	NA	TRBJ1-1	TGTGCCAGCAGGAACTACGGGCCCACTGAAGCTTTCTTT	CASRNYGPTEAFF
NA	TRBV5-1	NA	TRBJ1-5	TGCGCCAGCAGCTTGGACAACAATCAGCCCCAGCATTTT	CASSLDNNQPQHF